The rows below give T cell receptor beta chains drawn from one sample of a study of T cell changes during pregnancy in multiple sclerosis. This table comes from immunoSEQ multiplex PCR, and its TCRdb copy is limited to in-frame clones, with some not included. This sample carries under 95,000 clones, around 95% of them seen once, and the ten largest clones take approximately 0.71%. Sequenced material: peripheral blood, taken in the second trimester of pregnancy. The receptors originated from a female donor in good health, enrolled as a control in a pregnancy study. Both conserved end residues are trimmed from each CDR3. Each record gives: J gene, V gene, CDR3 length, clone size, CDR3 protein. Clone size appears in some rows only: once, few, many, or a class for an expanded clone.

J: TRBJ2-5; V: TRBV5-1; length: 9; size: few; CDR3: ASSLQETQY
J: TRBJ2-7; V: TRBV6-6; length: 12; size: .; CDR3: ASSYLGGTYEQY
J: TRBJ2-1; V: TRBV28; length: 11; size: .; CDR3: ASAQGSYNEQF
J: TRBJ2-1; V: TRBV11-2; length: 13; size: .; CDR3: ASSPLGGIYNEQF
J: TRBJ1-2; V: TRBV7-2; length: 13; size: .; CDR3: ASSLGTGGGYGYT
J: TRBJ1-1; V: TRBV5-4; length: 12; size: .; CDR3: ASTKGGEDTEAF
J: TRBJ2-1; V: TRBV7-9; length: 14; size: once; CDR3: ASSRTSGGAYNEQF
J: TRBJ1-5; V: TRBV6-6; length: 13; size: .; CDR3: ASSYRGGYDQPQH
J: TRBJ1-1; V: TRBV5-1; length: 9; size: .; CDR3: ASSLSGEAF
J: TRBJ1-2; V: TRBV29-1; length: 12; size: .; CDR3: SVDRPGSNYGYT
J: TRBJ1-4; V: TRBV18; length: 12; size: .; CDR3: ASSLNGPNEKLF
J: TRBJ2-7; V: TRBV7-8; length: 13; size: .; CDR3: ASSLGRWDKIGQY
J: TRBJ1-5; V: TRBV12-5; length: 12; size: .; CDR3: ASGLSPGNQPQH
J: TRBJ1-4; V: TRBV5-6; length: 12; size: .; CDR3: ASSWDRSNEKLF
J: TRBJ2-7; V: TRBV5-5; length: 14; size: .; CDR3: ASSLGPGHVAYEQY
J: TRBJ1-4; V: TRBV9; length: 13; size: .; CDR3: ASSEQGGTNEKLF
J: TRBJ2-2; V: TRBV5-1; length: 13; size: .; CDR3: ASSFRGENTGELF
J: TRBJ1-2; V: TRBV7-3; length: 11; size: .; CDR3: ASSREPQEGYT
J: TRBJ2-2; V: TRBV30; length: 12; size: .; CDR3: AWSVDRMTGELF
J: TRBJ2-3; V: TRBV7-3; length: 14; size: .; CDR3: ASSLSGPSGADTQY
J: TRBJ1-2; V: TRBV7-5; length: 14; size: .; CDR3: ARSLARIGICYGYT
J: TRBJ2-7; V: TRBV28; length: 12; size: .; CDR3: ASSSTGLLYEQY
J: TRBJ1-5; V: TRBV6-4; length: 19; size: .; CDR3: ASSDYPRTGGLNYSNQPQH
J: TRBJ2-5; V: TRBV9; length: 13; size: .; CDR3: ASGGSGGFQETQY
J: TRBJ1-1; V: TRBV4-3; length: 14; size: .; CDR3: ASSQQNRVKDTEAF
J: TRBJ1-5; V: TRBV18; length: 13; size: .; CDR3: ASSPTAARNQPQH
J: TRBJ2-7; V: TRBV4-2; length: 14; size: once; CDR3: ASSQGQGLTTYEQY
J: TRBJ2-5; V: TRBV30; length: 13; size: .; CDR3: AWSVPQLAGRTQY
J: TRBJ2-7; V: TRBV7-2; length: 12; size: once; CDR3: ASRPGRGGYEQY
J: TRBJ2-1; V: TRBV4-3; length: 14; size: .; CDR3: ASSQVTGTTYNEQF
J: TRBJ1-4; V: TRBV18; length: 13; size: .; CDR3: ASSHIRTGGEKLF
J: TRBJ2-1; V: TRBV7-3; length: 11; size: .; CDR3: ASSPGPLAEQF
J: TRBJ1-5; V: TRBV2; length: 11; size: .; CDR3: ASSTGNYQPQH
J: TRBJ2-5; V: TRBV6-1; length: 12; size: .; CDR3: ASKEDSALVTQY
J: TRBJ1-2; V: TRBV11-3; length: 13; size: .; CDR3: ASSLRAQGGDGYT
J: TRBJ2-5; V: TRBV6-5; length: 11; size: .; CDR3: ASTRTVAETQY
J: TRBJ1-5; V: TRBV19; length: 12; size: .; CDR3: ASRGQADNQPQH
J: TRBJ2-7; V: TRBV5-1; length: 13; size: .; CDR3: ASSSRSGGPHEQY
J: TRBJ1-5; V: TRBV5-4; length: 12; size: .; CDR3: ASSQDSINQPQH
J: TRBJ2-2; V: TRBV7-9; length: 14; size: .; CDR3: ASSRTQGAESGELF
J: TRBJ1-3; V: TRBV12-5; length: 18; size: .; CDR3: ASGYRILGTGGFAGNTIY
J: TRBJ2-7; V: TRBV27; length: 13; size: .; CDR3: ASSLSGSISYEQY
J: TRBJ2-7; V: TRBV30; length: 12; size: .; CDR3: AWSVLGLSYEQY
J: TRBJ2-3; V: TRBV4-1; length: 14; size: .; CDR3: ASSRTGLLVTDTQY
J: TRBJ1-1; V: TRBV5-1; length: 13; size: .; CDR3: ASSLTSTGNTEAF
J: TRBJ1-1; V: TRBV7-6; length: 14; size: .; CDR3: ASSLAGTFMNTEAF
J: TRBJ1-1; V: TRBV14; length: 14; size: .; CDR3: ASSQVDEGAGTEAF
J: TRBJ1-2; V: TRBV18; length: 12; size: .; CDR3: ASSADRGPSGYT
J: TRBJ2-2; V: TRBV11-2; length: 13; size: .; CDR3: ASSLASGGAAELF
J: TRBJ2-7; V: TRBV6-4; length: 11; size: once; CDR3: ASSAGPTYEQY
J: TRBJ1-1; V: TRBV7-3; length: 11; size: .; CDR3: ASSLSMNTEAF
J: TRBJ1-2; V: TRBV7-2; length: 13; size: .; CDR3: ASSPRGEPLYGYT
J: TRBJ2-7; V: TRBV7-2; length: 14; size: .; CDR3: ASSLVASGFSYEQY
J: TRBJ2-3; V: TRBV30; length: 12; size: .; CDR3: AWGAGGSTDTQY
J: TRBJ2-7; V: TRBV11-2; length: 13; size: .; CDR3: ASSSPGTGSYEQY